The rows below give T cell receptor beta chains drawn from one sample of a study of beta chain features in type 1 diabetes. TCRdb's table, derived via immunoSEQ multiplex PCR, lists solely in-frame clones and lacks some. The repertoire holds 250,000 or so clones, with approximately 20% as singletons. Sequencing was performed on naive CD4+ T cells from blood. These receptors all stem from a woman in her forties with type 1 diabetes. Each CDR3 is given with its conserved first and last residue. Fields, in order: J gene, clone size, D gene, V gene, CDR3 length, CDR3 DNA, CDR3 protein. D genes are given only for firm matches. Clone size appears in some rows only: once, few, many, or a class for an expanded clone.

J gene: TRBJ2-1; clone size: few; D gene: TRBD2; V gene: TRBV19; CDR3 length: 16; CDR3 DNA: TGTGCCAGTAGTATAACTAGCGGGGGGCCCTACAATGAGCAGTTCTTC; CDR3 protein: CASSITSGGPYNEQFF
J gene: TRBJ2-7; clone size: NA; D gene: TRBD2; V gene: TRBV11-3; CDR3 length: 13; CDR3 DNA: TGTGCCAGCAGCTTGCGGGAGGGAATCGAGCAGTACTTC; CDR3 protein: CASSLREGIEQYF
J gene: TRBJ1-1; clone size: NA; D gene: NA; V gene: TRBV7-2; CDR3 length: 14; CDR3 DNA: TGTGCCAGCAGTCCGACGGACTTGAACACTGAAGCTTTCTTT; CDR3 protein: CASSPTDLNTEAFF
J gene: TRBJ2-3; clone size: few; D gene: NA; V gene: TRBV7-9; CDR3 length: 12; CDR3 DNA: TGTGCCAGCAGCACCGGAGGAGATACGCAGTATTTT; CDR3 protein: CASSTGGDTQYF
J gene: TRBJ2-3; clone size: few; D gene: TRBD2; V gene: TRBV5-4; CDR3 length: 14; CDR3 DNA: TGTGCCAGCAGCCCGGGTGGGAGGGGAGATACGCAGTATTTT; CDR3 protein: CASSPGGRGDTQYF
J gene: TRBJ2-1; clone size: NA; D gene: NA; V gene: TRBV5-8; CDR3 length: 11; CDR3 DNA: TGTGCCAGCAGCTTGATGTTCGGGCAGTTCTTC; CDR3 protein: CASSLMFGQFF
J gene: TRBJ1-1; clone size: few; D gene: NA; V gene: TRBV18; CDR3 length: 14; CDR3 DNA: TGTGCCAGCTCACCTTCGACGGGGATCACTGAAGCTTTCTTT; CDR3 protein: CASSPSTGITEAFF
J gene: TRBJ1-4; clone size: few; D gene: NA; V gene: TRBV4-1; CDR3 length: 16; CDR3 DNA: TGCGCCAGCAGCCAAGAACGTGGACCGGGGGGGGAAAAACTGTTTTTT; CDR3 protein: CASSQERGPGGEKLFF
J gene: TRBJ2-5; clone size: few; D gene: NA; V gene: TRBV7-9; CDR3 length: 13; CDR3 DNA: TGTGCCAGCAGTCCCCCCAGCCAAGAGACCCAGTACTTC; CDR3 protein: CASSPPSQETQYF
J gene: TRBJ2-3; clone size: once; D gene: NA; V gene: TRBV28; CDR3 length: 14; CDR3 DNA: TGTGCCAGCAGTTTAGGGCAGGGAAGAGATACGCAGTATTTT; CDR3 protein: CASSLGQGRDTQYF
J gene: TRBJ2-3; clone size: NA; D gene: TRBD1; V gene: TRBV6-6; CDR3 length: 14; CDR3 DNA: TGTGCCAGCAGGGAGACAGGGAGTCAAGATACGCAGTATTTT; CDR3 protein: CASRETGSQDTQYF
J gene: TRBJ2-1; clone size: few; D gene: TRBD2; V gene: TRBV9; CDR3 length: 14; CDR3 DNA: TGTGCCAGCAGCCTTCGGGAGGCCTACAATGAGCAGTTCTTC; CDR3 protein: CASSLREAYNEQFF
J gene: TRBJ1-5; clone size: NA; D gene: NA; V gene: TRBV27; CDR3 length: 12; CDR3 DNA: TGTGCCGCATGGATCCGGGGTCAGCCCCAGCATTTT; CDR3 protein: CAAWIRGQPQHF
J gene: TRBJ2-2; clone size: NA; D gene: NA; V gene: TRBV7-2; CDR3 length: 15; CDR3 DNA: TGTGCCAGCAGCTTAGGCCAGGGGTACACCGGGGAGCTGTTTTTT; CDR3 protein: CASSLGQGYTGELFF
J gene: TRBJ2-4; clone size: few; D gene: TRBD2; V gene: TRBV4-1; CDR3 length: 21; CDR3 DNA: TGCGCCAGCAGCCAAGATGCTCTAGCGGGAGTGGGAGGGGCAGCCAAAAACATTCAGTACTTC; CDR3 protein: CASSQDALAGVGGAAKNIQYF
J gene: TRBJ1-2; clone size: NA; D gene: NA; V gene: TRBV4-1; CDR3 length: 15; CDR3 DNA: TGCGCCAGCAGCCAACACACTACAGGGCCGGTAGGCTACACCTTC; CDR3 protein: CASSQHTTGPVGYTF
J gene: TRBJ2-7; clone size: few; D gene: TRBD1; V gene: TRBV28; CDR3 length: 16; CDR3 DNA: TGTGCCAGCAGTCCTTCGCTCCCGGGACAGGGGAACGAGCAGTACTTC; CDR3 protein: CASSPSLPGQGNEQYF
J gene: TRBJ2-3; clone size: few; D gene: TRBD2; V gene: TRBV4-1; CDR3 length: 15; CDR3 DNA: TGCGCCAGCAGCCAACAGGCGGGAGGAACTGATACGCAGTATTTT; CDR3 protein: CASSQQAGGTDTQYF